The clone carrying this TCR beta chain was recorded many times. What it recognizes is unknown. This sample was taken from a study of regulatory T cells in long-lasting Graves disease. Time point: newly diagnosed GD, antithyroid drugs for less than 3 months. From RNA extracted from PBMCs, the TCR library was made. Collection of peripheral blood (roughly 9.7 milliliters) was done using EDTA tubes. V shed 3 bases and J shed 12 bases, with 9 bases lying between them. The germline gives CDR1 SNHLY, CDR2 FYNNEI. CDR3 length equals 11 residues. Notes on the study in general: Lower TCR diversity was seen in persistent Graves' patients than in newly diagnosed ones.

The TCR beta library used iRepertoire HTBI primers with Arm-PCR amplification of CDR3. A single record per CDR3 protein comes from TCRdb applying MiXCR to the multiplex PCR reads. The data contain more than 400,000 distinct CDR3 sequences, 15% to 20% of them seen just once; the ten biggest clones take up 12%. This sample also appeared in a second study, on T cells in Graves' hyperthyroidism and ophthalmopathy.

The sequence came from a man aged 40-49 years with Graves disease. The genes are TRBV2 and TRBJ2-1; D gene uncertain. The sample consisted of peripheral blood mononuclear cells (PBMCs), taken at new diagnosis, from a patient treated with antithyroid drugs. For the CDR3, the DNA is TGTGCCAGCAGTGACAAAGCCAGGCAGTTCTTC. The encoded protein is CASSDKARQFF.